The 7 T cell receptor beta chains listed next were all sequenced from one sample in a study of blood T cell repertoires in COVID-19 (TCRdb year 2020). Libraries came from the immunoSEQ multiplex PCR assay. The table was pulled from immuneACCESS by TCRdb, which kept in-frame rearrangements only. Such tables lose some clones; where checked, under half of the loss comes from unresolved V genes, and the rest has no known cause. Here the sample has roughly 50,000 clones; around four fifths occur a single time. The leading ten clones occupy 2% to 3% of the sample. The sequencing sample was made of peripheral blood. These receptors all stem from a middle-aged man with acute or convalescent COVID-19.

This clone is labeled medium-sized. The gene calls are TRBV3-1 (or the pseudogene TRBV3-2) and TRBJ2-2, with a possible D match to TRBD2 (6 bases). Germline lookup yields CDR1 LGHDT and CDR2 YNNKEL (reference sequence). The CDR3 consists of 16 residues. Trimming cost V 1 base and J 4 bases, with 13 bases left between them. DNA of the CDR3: TGTGCCAGCAGCCAAGTGGCTAGCGAGAGCACCGGGGAGCTGTTTTTT. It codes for CASSQVASESTGELFF.

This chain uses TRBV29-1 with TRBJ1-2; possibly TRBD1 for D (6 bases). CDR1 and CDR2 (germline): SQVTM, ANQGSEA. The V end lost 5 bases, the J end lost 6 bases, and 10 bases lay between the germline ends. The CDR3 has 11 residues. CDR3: CSVYRTDGYTF. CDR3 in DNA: TGCAGCGTTTACAGGACAGATGGCTACACCTTC.

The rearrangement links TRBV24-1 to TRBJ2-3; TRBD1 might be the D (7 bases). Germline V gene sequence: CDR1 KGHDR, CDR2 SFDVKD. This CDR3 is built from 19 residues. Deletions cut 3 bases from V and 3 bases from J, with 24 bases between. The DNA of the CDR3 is TGTGCCACCAGTGATAGAGGGGGCTCGGGGGCGGATTTAACAGATACGCAGTATTTT. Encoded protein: CATSDRGGSGADLTDTQYF.

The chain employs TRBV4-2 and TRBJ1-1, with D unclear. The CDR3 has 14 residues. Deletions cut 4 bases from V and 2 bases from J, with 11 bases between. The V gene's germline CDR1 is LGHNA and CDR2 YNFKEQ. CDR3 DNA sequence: TGTGCCAGCAGCCTTCCTCGGGAAAACACTGAAGCTTTCTTT. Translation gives CASSLPRENTEAFF.

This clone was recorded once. CDR3 residues: CASSPGQGRETQYF. The CDR3 DNA reads TGTGCCAGCTCACCGGGACAGGGAAGGGAGACCCAGTACTTC. The gene calls are TRBV18 and TRBJ2-5; 9 nucleotides agree with TRBD1. CDR3 length: 14 amino acids. The J segment lost 5 bases and the V segment lost 3 bases, leaving 4 bases of the junction unmatched. Germline V CDR1 and CDR2: KGHSH, LQKENI.

The CDR3 region is CSVTGAFTYEQYF. The CDR3 bases are TGCAGCGTAACAGGGGCCTTCACCTACGAGCAGTACTTC. This chain links TRBV29-1 with TRBJ2-7, with 7 bases matching TRBD1. Germline-derived CDR1 and CDR2 are SQVTM and ANQGSEA. The CDR3 length is 13 residues. Trimming at V came to 6 bases and at J to 2 bases, leaving 7 bases not matched to a gene.

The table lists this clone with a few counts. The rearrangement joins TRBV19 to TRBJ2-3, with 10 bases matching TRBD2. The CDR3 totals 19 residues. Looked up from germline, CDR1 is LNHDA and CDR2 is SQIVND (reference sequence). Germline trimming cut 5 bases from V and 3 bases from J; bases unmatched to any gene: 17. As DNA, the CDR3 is TGTGCCAGTAGTCCCACGACCGTCCCTAGCGGGAGTAGGACAGATACGCAGTATTTT. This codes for CASSPTTVPSGSRTDTQYF.